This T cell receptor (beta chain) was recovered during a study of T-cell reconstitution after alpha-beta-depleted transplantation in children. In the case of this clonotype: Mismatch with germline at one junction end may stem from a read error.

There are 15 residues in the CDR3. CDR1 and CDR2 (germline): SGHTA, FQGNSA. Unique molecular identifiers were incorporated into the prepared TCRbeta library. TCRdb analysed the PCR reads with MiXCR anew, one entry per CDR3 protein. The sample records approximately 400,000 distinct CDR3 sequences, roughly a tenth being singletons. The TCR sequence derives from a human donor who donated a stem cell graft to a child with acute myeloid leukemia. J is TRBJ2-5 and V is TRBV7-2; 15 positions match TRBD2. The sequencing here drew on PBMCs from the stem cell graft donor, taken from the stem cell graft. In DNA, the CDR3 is TGTGCCAGCAGCTTAGGACCGGGACTAGCGGGAGGATTTTGGTTC. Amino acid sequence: CASSLGPGLAGGFWF.